The 21 T cell receptor beta chains presented below share a single source sample, sequenced in a study of blood T cell repertoires in COVID-19. Produced via immunoSEQ multiplex PCR; TCRdb's table is partial and in-frame only. The sample lists roughly 160,000 clones; approximately 74% were seen once. Sequencing input: peripheral blood. Receptors were obtained from a woman older than 75 with acute or convalescent COVID-19.

The rearrangement joins TRBV4-2 to TRBJ2-1; 7 bases match TRBD1. The junction had 3 bases not matched to a gene; V was cut back by 1 base and J by 3 bases. The CDR3 runs to 15 residues. CDR1 and CDR2 (germline): LGHNA, YNFKEQ. The CDR3 region has the DNA TGTGCCAGCAGCCAAGTAAGGGGGCGCTACAATGAGCAGTTCTTC. Protein sequence: CASSQVRGRYNEQFF.

This clone was observed many times. The DNA for the CDR3 is TGTGCCACCACGACAAGCGGGATCGACGAGCAGTACTTC. Amino acids: CATTTSGIDEQYF. The chain has TRBV28 and TRBJ2-7; 7 bases match TRBD2. The V gene's germline CDR1 is MDHEN and CDR2 SYDVKM. The CDR3 is 13 residues long. The junction had 11 bases not matched to a gene; V was cut back by 10 bases and J by 5 bases.

This chain links TRBV10-3 with TRBJ2-3; 8 bases agree with TRBD2. The CDR3 is 17 amino acids. The V gene's germline CDR1 is ENHRY and CDR2 SYGVKD. After removal of 2 bases from V and 1 base from J, the junction contained 8 bases not matched to a gene. The CDR3 spells CAISEQRLARGTDTQYF. CDR3 coding DNA: TGTGCCATCAGTGAGCAAAGACTAGCGCGAGGCACAGATACGCAGTATTTT.

The chain employs TRBV5-4 and TRBJ1-3, with 11 nucleotides matching TRBD1. There are 16 residues in the CDR3. Germline V lookup: CDR1 SGHNT, CDR2 YYREEE (reference sequence). Germline trimming cut 2 bases from V and 1 base from J; bases unmatched to any gene: 2. The CDR3 DNA is TGTGCCAGCAGCTTAGGGGACAGGGGGTCTGGAAACACCATATATTTT. Translated, it gives CASSLGDRGSGNTIYF. Full variable domain (remainder filled in from reference TRBV5-4 and TRBJ1-3): ETGVTQSPTHLIKTRGQQVTLRCSSQSGHNTVSWYQQALGQGPQFIFQYYREEENGRGNFPPRFSGLQFPNYSSELNVNALELDDSALYLCASSLGDRGSGNTIYFGEGSWLTVV.

The rearrangement uses TRBV25-1 and TRBJ1-4; 9 nucleotides align to TRBD1. Germline assignment: CDR1 MGHDK and CDR2 SYGVNS. The CDR3 is 16 residues long. The V and J ends lost 4 bases and 8 bases, in that order; junction bases with no gene match: 11. This chain's CDR3 is CASSVWTGVFDEKLFF. The CDR3 region has the DNA TGTGCCAGCAGTGTTTGGACAGGGGTGTTTGACGAAAAACTGTTTTTT. The variable domain in full, completed from reference TRBV25-1 and TRBJ1-4, reads EADIYQTPRYLVIGTGKKITLECSQTMGHDKMYWYQQDPGMELHLIHYSYGVNSTEKGDLSSESTVSRIRTEHFPLTLESARPSHTSQYLCASSVWTGVFDEKLFFGSGTQLSVL.

The rearrangement uses TRBV11-2 and TRBJ2-7, with TRBD1 as a possible D gene (5 bases). The CDR3 sequence is 14 residues long. Germline CDR1 is SGHAT and CDR2 is FQNNGV. Trimming stripped 5 bases from V and 4 bases from J, with 15 bases between. The CDR3 coding sequence is TGTGCCAGCAGCCCAGAGACAGCTCCGTACGAGCAGTACTTC. Amino acids: CASSPETAPYEQYF.

The chain joins TRBV4-3 to TRBJ2-7, with 11 bases identical to TRBD2. The germline V gene has CDR1 LGHNA and CDR2 YSLEER. V shed 4 bases, J shed 4 bases, and the junction held 9 bases outside the gene matches. The CDR3 length is 16 residues. The CDR3 spells CASSRETSGRVYEQYF. The DNA for the CDR3 is TGCGCCAGCAGCCGAGAAACTAGCGGGAGAGTTTACGAGCAGTACTTC.

This sequence joins TRBV2 and TRBJ1-5, with 10 nucleotides matching TRBD1. The CDR3 sequence is 16 residues long. Germline lookup yields CDR1 SNHLY and CDR2 FYNNEI. The V gene end was trimmed by 4 bases and the J gene end by 4 bases; junction bases not matched to a gene: 7. CDR3 amino acids: CASSGSRGQGNQPQHF. The CDR3 DNA reads as TGTGCCAGCAGTGGATCCCGGGGACAGGGGAATCAGCCCCAGCATTTT.

This sequence joins TRBV9 and TRBJ2-3, with 14 positions matching TRBD2. CDR3 size: 16 residues. Per germline, CDR1 SGDLS and CDR2 YYNGEE. Trimming cost V 3 bases and J 4 bases; bases outside gene matches: 4. CDR3 nucleotide sequence: TGTGCCAGCAGCGCAGGGACTAGCGGGAGAGCAGATACGCAGTATTTT. Its translation: CASSAGTSGRADTQYF.

The V gene is TRBV7-2, the J gene TRBJ2-2, with TRBD2 identical over 13 bases. Germline-derived CDR1 and CDR2 are SGHTA and FQGNSA. J lost 3 bases, V lost 6 bases, and 1 base had no gene match. This CDR3 spans 15 amino acids. The CDR3 spells CASRGLAGHTGELFF. Written as DNA, the CDR3 is TGTGCCAGCAGGGGACTAGCGGGGCACACCGGGGAGCTGTTTTTT.

The rearrangement links TRBV4-1 to TRBJ1-6; D is possibly TRBD1 (5 bases). There are 15 residues in the CDR3. The germline gives CDR1 MGHRA, CDR2 YSYEKL. Trimming pared 3 bases from V and 9 bases from J, leaving 15 bases between. The chain's CDR3 is CASSQGQPLVSPLHF. The CDR3 bases are TGCGCCAGCAGCCAGGGGCAGCCTTTGGTTTCACCCCTCCACTTT.

This sequence joins TRBV7-8 and TRBJ1-4; D not certain. This CDR3 region has 16 residues. V was clipped by 1 base and J by 7 bases, with 16 bases between them. Germline lookup yields CDR1 SGHVS and CDR2 FQNEAQ. In DNA form, the CDR3 reads TGTGCCAGCAGCTTAGAATCCGTTGCAGGAGGTGAAAAACTGTTTTTT. It specifies CASSLESVAGGEKLFF.

The J gene is TRBJ2-1, the V gene TRBV18; TRBD2 is a possible D gene (6 bases). The CDR3 sequence is 17 residues long. V dropped 1 base and J dropped 0 bases, with 13 bases sitting between them. CDR1 KGHSH and CDR2 LQKENI come from the germline V gene. The DNA of the CDR3 is TGTGCCAGCTCACCACAGTTTAGCGGTAGCTCCTACAATGAGCAGTTCTTC. The encoded protein is CASSPQFSGSSYNEQFF.

This clone occurred a few times. CDR3 bases: TGTGCCAGCAGCTTACAGGGGGTCTCTGGAAACACCATATATTTT. Encoded protein: CASSLQGVSGNTIYF. The chain employs TRBV5-4 and TRBJ1-3; 8 nucleotides agree with TRBD1. Germline CDR1 SGHNT, CDR2 YYREEE (reference sequence). V gave up 2 bases and J gave up 0 bases; unmatched junction bases: 1. This CDR3 contains 15 residues.

J is TRBJ2-5 and V is TRBV25-1; no clear D. Germline CDR1 and CDR2: MGHDK and SYGVNS. The CDR3 has 14 amino acids. Trimming cost V 0 bases and J 2 bases, with 7 bases left between them. The CDR3 is CASSEYKQQETQYF. CDR3 coding DNA: TGTGCCAGCAGTGAATATAAACAGCAAGAGACCCAGTACTTC.

This clone was seen a single time. The chain has TRBV13 and TRBJ2-7, with 8 bases fitting TRBD1. The CDR3 contains 12 residues. CDR1 and CDR2 (germline): PRHDT, FYEKMQ (reference sequence). The CDR3, as DNA: TGTGCTAGTAGGACAGGGCCGGACGAGCAGTACTTC. Translated, it gives CASRTGPDEQYF.

This chain uses TRBV7-2 with TRBJ1-2, with 9 positions matching TRBD1. The CDR3 has 14 amino acids. CDR1 SGHTA and CDR2 FQGNSA come from the germline V gene. Losses at the gene ends were 5 bases for V and 4 bases for J; bases not matched to a gene: 5. The CDR3 protein is CASSRDRGSYGYTF. CDR3 DNA sequence: TGTGCCAGCAGCCGCGACAGGGGGAGCTATGGCTACACCTTC.

V is TRBV28 and J is TRBJ1-5; 11 bases are a match to TRBD1. J gave up 6 bases and V 5 bases, and 9 bases lay outside the gene matches. Germline CDR1 reads MDHEN; CDR2 reads SYDVKM. This CDR3 is 16 amino acids long. The CDR3 bases are TGTGCCAGCAGTCCCTTCCGGACAGGGGGCACTCAGCCCCAGCATTTT. Amino acids: CASSPFRTGGTQPQHF.

The CDR3 protein is CASSPGQGVMPLHF. CDR3 DNA: TGTGCCAGCAGTCCCGGACAGGGGGTCATGCCCCTCCACTTT. This chain links TRBV27 with TRBJ1-6; 10 positions match TRBD1. CDR1 is MNHEY, CDR2 SMNVEV, per germline (reference sequence). The J segment lost 13 bases and the V segment lost 5 bases, leaving 8 bases of the junction unmatched. This CDR3 has 14 residues.

The chain uses TRBV10-3 and TRBJ1-3; a possible D gene is TRBD1 (5 bases). CDR3 length equals 15 residues. Germline CDR1 is ENHRY and CDR2 is SYGVKD. V dropped 5 bases and J dropped 3 bases, with 14 bases sitting between them. The CDR3 region has the DNA TGTGCCATCAGTCCCCAGGGCCCCCGTGGAAACACCATATATTTT. Translated: CAISPQGPRGNTIYF.

This chain joins TRBV28 and TRBJ1-5, with D unclear. Germline V CDR1 and CDR2: MDHEN, SYDVKM. CDR3 length equals 12 residues. The V end lost 2 bases, the J end lost 11 bases, and 10 bases lay between the germline ends. Here the CDR3 reads CASSLNSLAQHF. In nucleotides, the CDR3 is TGTGCCAGCAGTTTAAACAGCTTGGCCCAGCATTTT.